This paragraph covers one T cell receptor beta chain sequence. This clonotype has ten or more counts. No antigen is known for it. No base quality information exists; no much larger clone differs at one position. Graves' hyperthyroidism was defined as stable when no progression to ophthalmopathy occurred over 18 months of follow-up. The hyperthyroidism patients were between 18 and 65 years old and newly diagnosed, with a disease duration of less than 2 months. Patients with uncontrolled infections, other autoimmune diseases, pregnancy or lactation were excluded. Diagnoses were established on the basis of clinical symptoms, serum thyroxine and TRAb, thyroid ultrasound, and orbital computed tomography. PBMCs were isolated from about 9 ml of fresh peripheral blood by Ficoll-Paque density gradient centrifugation. Total RNA was extracted with Trizol reagent, and quality was checked on an Agilent 2100 Bioanalyzer.

The CDR3 starts with the cysteine, ends with the phenylalanine, and has 13 residues. Only the CDR3 DNA stays, 39 bases, in frame from base 1. Reading the germline V gene gives CDR1 MDHEN and CDR2 SYDVKM. Trimming costs V 4 bases and J 2 bases, and their ends lie 8 bases apart. This specimen comes from a study of T cells in Graves' hyperthyroidism and ophthalmopathy (dated by TCRdb to about 2019). Background on the whole study: Peripheral blood was sampled at the time of initial diagnosis, prior to any treatment. In more than 5 Graves' hyperthyroidism patients, the study also compared T-cell repertoires from thyroid tissue with T-cell repertoires from blood. For training and testing, the 80 to 100 patients in the discovery cohort were randomly divided in a 7:3 ratio. A discovery cohort of about 96 patients, 43 with Graves' ophthalmopathy and approximately 55 with stable Graves' hyperthyroidism, was used to find distinguishing TCR V-J signatures. According to the paper, TCR Vbeta CDR3 sequencing was carried out on 135 peripheral blood samples, which came from fewer than 50 ophthalmopathy, some 73 hyperthyroidism and about 17 progressor patients. An independent validation cohort of about 20 hyperthyroidism patients and 17 patients who later progressed to ophthalmopathy tested prospective prediction of ophthalmopathy. Once sampling was done, hyperthyroidism patients were given methimazole at a starting dose of 30 mg daily, whereas ophthalmopathy patients were given high-dose intravenous methylprednisolone. Overall study outcomes, separate from this receptor: In validation, progression to ophthalmopathy was predicted by the model with 55% to 71% sensitivity and 72.22% specificity, a median of approximately 6.5 months before onset. A model built on a 13 V-J signature distinguished ophthalmopathy from stable hyperthyroidism, reaching 85% to 90% sensitivity and under 84% specificity in cross-validation and 80%/75% in testing. Most expanded thyroid clonotypes (frequency above 0.001) were also detected in blood, a finding suggesting that blood repertoires may reflect thyroid immune responses. Sample size was not statistically predetermined, and blinding of investigators to group allocation was not performed.

The TCR beta CDR3 regions were amplified from RNA transcripts. The TCR CDR3 was subjected to a first round of RT-PCR using the HTBI primer set and the Qiagen OneStep RT-PCR kit. Libraries were constructed in a second round of multiplex PCR, after which size selection and purification were carried out. Paired-end sequencing of the libraries was performed with 100 bp reads on an Illumina HiSeq2000. The paper's processing steps were these. Raw data were processed with SOAPnuke, discarding reads with adapters, uncalled bases, mean Phred below 15, or no exact constant-primer or identifier match. High-quality paired reads were merged with COPE v1.2.5, and unique nucleotide sequences were defined as clonotypes. MiTCR v1.1 was used to align the clonotypes against IMGT TRBV, TRBD and TRBJ reference segments. Analysis was restricted to V-J combinations with a frequency above 0.0001, which covered roughly 99% of repertoires. The TCS score was defined as the ratio of F50 (clonal expansion) to E x V (chaos), calculated using BLOSUM62-based TCRdist between CDR3 peptides within each V-J. Welch's t-statistics and random forest reduced around 520 V-J features to roughly 13, which were used in a naive Bayes classifier (R e1071). TCRdb trimmed public reads at Q25 via fastp, called clones via MiXCR and kept in-frame beta chains. Records with the same CDR3 protein are collapsed into one entry carrying the most frequent genes and DNA. The V and J calls follow TCRdb's processing rather than the paper's. For this sample there are a few hundred thousand distinct CDR3 sequences; more than 20% appear just once. The ten largest clones represent 26% of the sample.

The TCR was taken from a man aged 18 to 30 with Graves' hyperthyroidism. The chain is encoded by TRBV28 joined to TRBJ1-2; the D gene is perhaps TRBD1, from 6 matching bases. The specimen was blood. The nucleotides read TGTGCCAGCAGTTCAGGACAGAACTATGGCTACACCTTC. Its product reads: CASSSGQNYGYTF.